Listed below are T cell receptor beta chains from one sample, sequenced in a study of cytomegalovirus exposure and HLA in healthy donors. The repertoire was sequenced with immunoSEQ multiplex PCR; TCRdb's copy has only in-frame clones and lacks some. The sample holds about 200,000 clones. Sequences were obtained from PBMCs. The receptors stem from a girl between 2 and 10 years old in good health and CMV-seropositive. The CDR3 runs from the conserved cysteine through the conserved F or W.

cdr3_aa: CASSFLGQPNTEAFF; cdr3_length: 15; j_call: TRBJ1-1; v_call: TRBV27
cdr3_aa: CASSGPTSGMGEQYF; cdr3_length: 15; j_call: TRBJ2-7; v_call: TRBV6-1
cdr3_aa: CATRQGPNQPQHF; cdr3_length: 13; j_call: TRBJ1-5; v_call: TRBV5-1
cdr3_aa: CASSQTGTSLTDTQYF; cdr3_length: 16; j_call: TRBJ2-3; v_call: TRBV4-1
cdr3_aa: CASSLNRDPEYF; cdr3_length: 12; j_call: TRBJ2-3; v_call: TRBV28
cdr3_aa: CASSGRTGNNSPLHF; cdr3_length: 15; j_call: TRBJ1-6; v_call: TRBV25-1
cdr3_aa: CSVGVGDSTQETQYF; cdr3_length: 15; j_call: TRBJ2-5; v_call: TRBV29-1
cdr3_aa: CASSLSGDSYEQYF; cdr3_length: 14; j_call: TRBJ2-7; v_call: TRBV7-9
cdr3_aa: CASSDRSGELFF; cdr3_length: 12; j_call: TRBJ2-2; v_call: TRBV19
cdr3_aa: CASSLQTLSGGLTDTQYF; cdr3_length: 18; j_call: TRBJ2-3; v_call: TRBV5-4
cdr3_aa: CAWNPGSSYNEQFF; cdr3_length: 14; j_call: TRBJ2-1; v_call: TRBV30
cdr3_aa: CASSTPPRTGTYEQYF; cdr3_length: 16; j_call: TRBJ2-7; v_call: TRBV28
cdr3_aa: CASSLARGNTEAFF; cdr3_length: 14; j_call: TRBJ1-1; v_call: TRBV5-1
cdr3_aa: CASILLAGLNNEQFF; cdr3_length: 15; j_call: TRBJ2-1; v_call: TRBV6-1
cdr3_aa: CAWGPTKNTEAFF; cdr3_length: 13; j_call: TRBJ1-1; v_call: TRBV30
cdr3_aa: CAWSVHGKHTDTQYF; cdr3_length: 15; j_call: TRBJ2-3; v_call: TRBV30
cdr3_aa: CASSLSTGEGMYYGYTF; cdr3_length: 17; j_call: TRBJ1-2; v_call: TRBV27
cdr3_aa: CASSSDSYNEQFF; cdr3_length: 13; j_call: TRBJ2-1; v_call: TRBV2
cdr3_aa: CASSYQTGANYGYTF; cdr3_length: 15; j_call: TRBJ1-2; v_call: TRBV6-5
cdr3_aa: CASRQGLAGGSNEQFF; cdr3_length: 16; j_call: TRBJ2-1; v_call: TRBV5-1
cdr3_aa: CASSLDRDIPTGELFF; cdr3_length: 16; j_call: TRBJ2-2; v_call: TRBV9
cdr3_aa: CASSTRFGLAGGGSYNEQFF; cdr3_length: 20; j_call: TRBJ2-1; v_call: TRBV5-1
cdr3_aa: CASSLGLIPYEQYF; cdr3_length: 14; j_call: -; v_call: TRBV9
cdr3_aa: CASSQDETGVRGGRNTIYF; cdr3_length: 19; j_call: TRBJ1-3; v_call: TRBV4-2